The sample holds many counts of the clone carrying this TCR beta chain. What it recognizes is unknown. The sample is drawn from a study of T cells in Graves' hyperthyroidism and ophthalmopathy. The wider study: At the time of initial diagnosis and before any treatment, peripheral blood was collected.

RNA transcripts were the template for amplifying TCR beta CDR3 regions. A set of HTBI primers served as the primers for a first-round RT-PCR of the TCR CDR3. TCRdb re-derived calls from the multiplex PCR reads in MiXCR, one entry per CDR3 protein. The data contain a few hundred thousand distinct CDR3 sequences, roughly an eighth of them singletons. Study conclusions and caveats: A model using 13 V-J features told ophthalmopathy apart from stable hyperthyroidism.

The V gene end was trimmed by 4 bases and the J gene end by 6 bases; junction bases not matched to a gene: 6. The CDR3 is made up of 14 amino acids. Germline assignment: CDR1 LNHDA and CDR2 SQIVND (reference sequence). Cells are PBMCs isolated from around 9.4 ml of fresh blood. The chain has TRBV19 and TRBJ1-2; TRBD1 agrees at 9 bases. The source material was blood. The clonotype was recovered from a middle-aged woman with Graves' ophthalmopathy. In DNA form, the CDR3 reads TGTGCCAGTAGTAGAGCGGGACAGGGAGATGGCTACACCTTC. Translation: CASSRAGQGDGYTF.